One and the same sample provided the 10 T cell receptor beta chains below, sequenced in a study of OX40 agonist ivuxolimab in advanced cancers. Only in-frame clones appear in the TCRdb table, and some are missing; sequencing was by immunoSEQ multiplex PCR. This table holds tens of thousands of clones, around 82% found once. The sequences come from CD4+ or CD8+ T cells sorted from blood, collected in a trial of the OX40 agonist ivuxolimab. The source of these receptors is an adult with an advanced solid tumor such as melanoma, head and neck, liver or kidney cancer.

The DNA for the CDR3 is TGTGCCAGCAGCTTGGAACAGAATCAGCCCCAGCATTTT. Translation gives CASSLEQNQPQHF. The V gene is TRBV4-2, the J gene TRBJ1-5; D gene ambiguous. The V and J ends lost 5 bases and 4 bases respectively, with 9 bases between them. CDR3 length: 13 amino acids. CDR1 is LGHNA and CDR2 is YNFKEQ in the germline V gene.

V usage is TRBV5-1 and J usage is TRBJ2-7, with D possibly matching TRBD2 (6 bases). Per germline, CDR1 SGHRS and CDR2 YFSETQ. The germline V and J ends were trimmed by 4 bases and 6 bases, with 20 bases remaining between them. The CDR3 has 15 amino acids. CDR3 loop: CASSQGSGLPLEQYF. The CDR3 DNA reads as TGCGCCAGCAGCCAAGGGTCAGGACTACCCCTCGAGCAGTACTTC.

The table lists this clone with a few counts. The chain joins TRBV19 to TRBJ2-7; D is perhaps TRBD2 (6 bases). The CDR3 length is 13 residues. V shed 3 bases and J shed 5 bases, with 11 bases lying between them. Germline V lookup: CDR1 LNHDA, CDR2 SQIVND (reference sequence). The CDR3 region has the DNA TGTGCCAGTAGTATTGGGGGGAGTGACGAGCAGTACTTC. Amino acids: CASSIGGSDEQYF.

The rearrangement links TRBV19 to TRBJ2-1; the match to TRBD2 covers 7 bases. The CDR3 sequence is 15 residues long. V was clipped by 3 bases and J by 8 bases; unmatched bases: 10. CDR1 and CDR2 (germline): LNHDA, SQIVND (reference sequence). The CDR3 DNA reads as TGTGCCAGTAGTATCGGGACTACTAACAATGATGAGCAGTTCTTC. Protein: CASSIGTTNNDEQFF.

The chain carries TRBV4-1 and TRBJ2-7; D call uncertain. Germline CDR1 MGHRA, CDR2 YSYEKL. V shed 4 bases and J shed 0 bases, with 7 bases lying between them. The CDR3 is 13 residues long. CDR3 residues: CASSPYSSYEQYF. CDR3 DNA: TGCGCCAGCAGCCCTTACAGCTCCTACGAGCAGTACTTC.

V is TRBV19 and J is TRBJ2-7; 8 bases agree with TRBD2. Germline lookup yields CDR1 LNHDA and CDR2 SQIVND (reference sequence). This CDR3 comprises 13 residues. Trimming took 3 bases from V and 6 from J; bases not matched to a gene: 4. DNA of the CDR3: TGTGCCAGTAGTATTGGACTAGCATCCGAGCAGTACTTC. Translating gives CASSIGLASEQYF.

This clone was counted a few times. The gene calls are TRBV5-1 and TRBJ2-1; D is unresolved. The CDR3 covers 11 residues. Germline CDR1 and CDR2: SGHRS and YFSETQ. The V end lost 1 base, the J end lost 7 bases, and 3 bases lay between the germline ends. CDR3 bases: TGCGCCAGCAGCTTGAGGAATGAGCAGTTCTTC. It yields the protein CASSLRNEQFF.

The chain has TRBV7-8 and TRBJ2-2; no reliable D call. V lost 2 bases and J lost 0, with 4 bases in between. There are 14 residues in the CDR3. The germline CDR1 and CDR2 sequences are SGHVS and FQNEAQ. The CDR3 loop is CASSLLANTGELFF. The DNA of the CDR3 is TGTGCCAGCAGCTTACTGGCGAACACCGGGGAGCTGTTTTTT.

The J gene is TRBJ2-1, the V gene TRBV18; 8 bases agree with TRBD2. Per germline, CDR1 KGHSH and CDR2 LQKENI. This CDR3 spans 16 amino acids. J was trimmed by 8 bases and V by 4 bases; bases with no gene match: 13. The CDR3 sequence: CASSRSDAGGPHEQFF. As DNA, the CDR3 is TGTGCCAGCTCACGAAGTGACGCGGGAGGTCCCCATGAGCAGTTCTTC.

This chain uses TRBV5-1 with TRBJ2-3; D is undetermined. This CDR3 is 15 amino acids long. The germline V and J ends were trimmed by 4 bases and 4 bases, with 16 bases remaining between them. CDR1 is SGHRS and CDR2 is YFSETQ in the germline V gene. In DNA form, the CDR3 reads TGCGCCAGCAGCCTATCTAGTAGTAGGGCAGATACGCAGTATTTT. It specifies CASSLSSSRADTQYF. Supplemented by reference TRBV5-1 and TRBJ2-3, the full variable domain reads KAGVTQTPRYLIKTRGQQVTLSCSPISGHRSVSWYQQTPGQGLQFLFEYFSETQRNKGNFPGRFSGRQFSNSRSEMNVSTLELGDSALYLCASSLSSSRADTQYFGPGTRLTVL.